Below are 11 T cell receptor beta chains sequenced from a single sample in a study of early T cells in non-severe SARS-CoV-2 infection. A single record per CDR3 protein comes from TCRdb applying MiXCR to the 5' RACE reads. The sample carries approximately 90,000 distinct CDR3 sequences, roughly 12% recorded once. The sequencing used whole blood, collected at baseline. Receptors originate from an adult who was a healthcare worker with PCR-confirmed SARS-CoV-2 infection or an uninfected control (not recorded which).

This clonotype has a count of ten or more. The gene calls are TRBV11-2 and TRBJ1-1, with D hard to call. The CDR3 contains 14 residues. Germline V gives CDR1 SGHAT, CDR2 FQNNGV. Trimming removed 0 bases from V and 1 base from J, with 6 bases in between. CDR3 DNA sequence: TGTGCCAGCAGCTTAGATGTGACGAACACTGAAGCTTTCTTT. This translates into CASSLDVTNTEAFF.

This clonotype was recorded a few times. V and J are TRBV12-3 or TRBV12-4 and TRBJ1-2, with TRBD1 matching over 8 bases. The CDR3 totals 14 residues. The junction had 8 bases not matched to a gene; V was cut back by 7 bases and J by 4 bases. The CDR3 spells CASTWDRLLYGYTF. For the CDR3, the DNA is TGTGCCAGCACCTGGGACAGGCTACTCTATGGCTACACCTTC.

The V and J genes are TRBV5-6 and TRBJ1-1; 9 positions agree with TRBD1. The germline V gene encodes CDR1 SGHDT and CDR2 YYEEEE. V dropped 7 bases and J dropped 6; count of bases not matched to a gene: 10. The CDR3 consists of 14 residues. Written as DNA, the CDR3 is TGTGCCAGCTACTTTACAGGGGGCAGTCCTGAAGCTTTCTTT. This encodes CASYFTGGSPEAFF.

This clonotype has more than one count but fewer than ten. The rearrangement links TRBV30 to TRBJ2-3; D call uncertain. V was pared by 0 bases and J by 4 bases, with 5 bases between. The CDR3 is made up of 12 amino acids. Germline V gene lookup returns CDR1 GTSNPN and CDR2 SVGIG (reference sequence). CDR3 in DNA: TGTGCCTGGAGTGTTGGATCAGATACGCAGTATTTT. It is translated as CAWSVGSDTQYF.

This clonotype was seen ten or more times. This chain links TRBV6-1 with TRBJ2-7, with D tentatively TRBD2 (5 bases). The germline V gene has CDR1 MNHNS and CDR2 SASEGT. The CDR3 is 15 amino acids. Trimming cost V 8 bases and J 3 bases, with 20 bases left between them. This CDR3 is CASSSQRTGNYEQYF. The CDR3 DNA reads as TGTGCCAGCTCGAGCCAGAGGACGGGAAACTACGAGCAGTACTTC.

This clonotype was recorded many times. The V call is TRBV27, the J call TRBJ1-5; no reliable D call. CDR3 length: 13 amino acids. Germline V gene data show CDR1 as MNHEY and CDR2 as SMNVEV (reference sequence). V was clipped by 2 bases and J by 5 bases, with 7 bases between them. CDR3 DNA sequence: TGTGCCAGCAGTTTAGGCTTCGATCAGCCCCAGCATTTT. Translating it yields CASSLGFDQPQHF.

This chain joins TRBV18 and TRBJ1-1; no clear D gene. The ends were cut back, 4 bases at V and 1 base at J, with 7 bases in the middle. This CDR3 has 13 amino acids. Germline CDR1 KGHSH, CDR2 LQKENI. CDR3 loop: CASSLKENTEAFF. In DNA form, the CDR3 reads TGTGCCAGCTCACTAAAAGAGAACACTGAAGCTTTCTTT.

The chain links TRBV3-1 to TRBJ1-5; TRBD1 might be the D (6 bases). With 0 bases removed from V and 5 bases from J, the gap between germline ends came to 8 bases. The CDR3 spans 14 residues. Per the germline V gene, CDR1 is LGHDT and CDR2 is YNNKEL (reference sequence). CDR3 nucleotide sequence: TGTGCCAGCAGCCAAGAGGGGGGGCATCAGCCCCAGCATTTT. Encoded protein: CASSQEGGHQPQHF.

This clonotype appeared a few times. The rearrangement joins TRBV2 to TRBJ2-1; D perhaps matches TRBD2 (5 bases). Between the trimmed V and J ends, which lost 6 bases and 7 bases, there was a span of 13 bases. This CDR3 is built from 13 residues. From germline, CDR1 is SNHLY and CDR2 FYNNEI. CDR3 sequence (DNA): TGTGCCAGCAGCCTACTAGGGCAAAATGAGCAGTTCTTC. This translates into CASSLLGQNEQFF.

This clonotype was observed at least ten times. CDR3 DNA: TGTGCCAGCAGCTTAATGGGGTATAGCGGGCCCAGCTCCTACAATGAGCAGTTCTTC. Protein: CASSLMGYSGPSSYNEQFF. V gene TRBV7-3 combines with J gene TRBJ2-1, with 7 bases lining up with TRBD2. Germline values: CDR1 SGHTA, CDR2 FQGTGA. The ends lost 1 base at V and 0 bases at J; junction bases unmatched: 12. The CDR3 is 19 amino acids.

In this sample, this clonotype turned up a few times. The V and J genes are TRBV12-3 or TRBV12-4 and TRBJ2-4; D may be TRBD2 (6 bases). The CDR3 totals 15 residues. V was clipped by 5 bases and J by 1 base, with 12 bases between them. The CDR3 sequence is CASSIQRVAKNIQYF. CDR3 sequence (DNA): TGTGCCAGCAGTATCCAGCGGGTGGCCAAAAACATTCAGTACTTC.